The T cell receptor beta chain described here comes from a study of Graves' ophthalmopathy and Graves' hyperthyroidism. Findings of the study overall: Among thyroid clonotypes expanded above 0.001 frequency, most also appeared in blood.

Only a few counts were recorded for this clonotype. The target antigen is unknown. The diagnosis combined clinical symptoms, thyroxine, TRAb, thyroid ultrasound and orbital computed tomography scans. The V end lost 5 bases, the J end lost 6 bases, and 11 bases lay between the germline ends. From germline, CDR1 is SEHNR and CDR2 FQNEAQ (reference sequence). CDR3 length equals 12 residues. Transcripts of RNA were the source for amplifying TCR beta CDR3 regions. RT-PCR in the first round used HTBI primers; a second-round multiplex PCR followed. MiXCR was run by TCRdb on the multiplex PCR reads, yielding one entry per CDR3 protein. The sample shows over a million distinct CDR3 sequences, about 40% of them seen only once.

Sequencing used peripheral blood or thyroid tissue (not recorded which). This chain connects TRBV7-9 to TRBJ2-7; D is ambiguous. The receptor's source is an adult man with Graves' hyperthyroidism. The CDR3 nucleotides are TGTGCCAGCAGCCCGAGCACTGGCGAGCAGTACTTC. This translates into CASSPSTGEQYF.